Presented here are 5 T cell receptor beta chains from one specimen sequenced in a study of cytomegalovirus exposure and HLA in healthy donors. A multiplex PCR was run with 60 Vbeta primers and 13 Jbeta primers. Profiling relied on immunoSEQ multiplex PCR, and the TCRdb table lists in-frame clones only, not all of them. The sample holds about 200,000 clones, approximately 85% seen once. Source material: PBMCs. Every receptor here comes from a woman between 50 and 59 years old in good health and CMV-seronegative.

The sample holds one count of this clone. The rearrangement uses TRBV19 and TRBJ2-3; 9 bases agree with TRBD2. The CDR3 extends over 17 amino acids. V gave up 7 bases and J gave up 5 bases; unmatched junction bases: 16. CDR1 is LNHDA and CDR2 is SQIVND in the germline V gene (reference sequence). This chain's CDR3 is CASMGLSSGRFIDTQYF. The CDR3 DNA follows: TGTGCCAGTATGGGCCTGAGTAGCGGGAGATTCATAGATACGCAGTATTTT.

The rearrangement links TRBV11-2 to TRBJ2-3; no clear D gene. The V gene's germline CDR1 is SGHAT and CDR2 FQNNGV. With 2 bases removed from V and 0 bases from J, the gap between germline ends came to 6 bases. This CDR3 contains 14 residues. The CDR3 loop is CASSLRLSTDTQYF. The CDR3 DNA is TGTGCCAGCAGCTTACGTCTAAGCACAGATACGCAGTATTTT. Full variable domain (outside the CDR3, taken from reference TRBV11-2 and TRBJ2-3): EAGVAQSPRYKIIEKRQSVAFWCNPISGHATLYWYQQILGQGPKLLIQFQNNGVVDDSQLPKDRFSAERLKGVDSTLKIQPAKLEDSAVYLCASSLRLSTDTQYFGPGTRLTVL.

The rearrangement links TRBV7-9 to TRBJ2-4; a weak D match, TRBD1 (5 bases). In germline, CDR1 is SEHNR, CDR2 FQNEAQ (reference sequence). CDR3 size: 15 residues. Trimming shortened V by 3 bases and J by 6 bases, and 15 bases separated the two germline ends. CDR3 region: CASSLYPQGTNIQYF. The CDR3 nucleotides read TGTGCCAGCAGCTTGTATCCGCAGGGAACAAACATTCAGTACTTC.

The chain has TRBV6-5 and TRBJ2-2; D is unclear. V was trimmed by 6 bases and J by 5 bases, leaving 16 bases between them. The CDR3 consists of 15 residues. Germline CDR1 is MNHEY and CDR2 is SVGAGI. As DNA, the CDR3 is TGTGCCAGCAGGATTGACCCCCAGGCAACCGGGGAGCTGTTTTTT. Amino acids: CASRIDPQATGELFF.

The CDR3 here is CASSSATGAYGYTF. CDR3 nucleotides: TGTGCCAGCAGCTCCGCTACAGGGGCCTATGGCTACACCTTC. The genes are TRBV13 and TRBJ1-2; TRBD1 matches 7 bases. The CDR3 has 14 amino acids. The germline gives CDR1 PRHDT, CDR2 FYEKMQ (reference sequence). The V and J ends lost 4 bases and 4 bases, in that order; junction bases with no gene match: 6.